This is a list of T cell receptor beta chains from one sample in a study of T cells in Graves' hyperthyroidism and ophthalmopathy. One entry per CDR3 protein, called by TCRdb with MiXCR from the multiplex PCR reads. The sample lists 500,000 to 650,000 distinct CDR3 sequences, about 15% occurring once. The material sequenced was blood. The receptors were sampled from a woman aged 18-30 years with Graves' ophthalmopathy. Each CDR3 is given without its conserved first and last residue. The order of the fields is V gene, CDR3 protein.

>TRBV7-8
ASRKAGQGTYEQY
>TRBV5-5
ASSSFWVGELHEQY
>TRBV27
ASSSLSGGAVDTQY
>TRBV5-1
ASSFHLRDRAGEQY
>TRBV5-1
ASSRQPGQTNTEAF
>TRBV29-1
SVEDRTRSEKLF
>TRBV12-3/TRBV12-4
ASTPLRGSYGNTIY
>TRBV28
ASSLGQGRVWYGYT
>TRBV6-2/TRBV6-3
ASSYPPGLAAQETQY
>TRBV27
ASRTEANTEAF
>TRBV4-3
ASSQVTGGRADTQY
>TRBV11-2
ASSFLAVGGETQY
>TRBV30
AWTGTGYYEQY
>TRBV12-3/TRBV12-4
ASSVSAVTIGAF
>TRBV15
ATSTDRDRGPDKTQY
>TRBV6-1
ASSEAGDSRIGELF
>TRBV29-1
SVHREGYNEQF
>TRBV20-1
SAGGGANNEQF
>TRBV30
AWNGGQGAPSAKNIQY
>TRBV7-9
ASSAKLAGSGLHSTDTQY
>TRBV7-9
ASSQDWGTDTQY
>TRBV2
ASSEEKVNYGYT
>TRBV27
ASSLYGTGGDYGYT
>TRBV2
ASSEHRDRNSNYGYT
>TRBV29-1
SVVPTRARQF
>TRBV2
ASSEWRSGGYT
>TRBV27
ASGWGQGARGNTEAF
>TRBV2
ASSLDRAGAKNIQY
>TRBV5-6
ASSRGMDTQY